The clone carrying this T cell receptor beta chain was seen repeatedly, ten times or more. This sample was taken from a study of T cells in Graves' hyperthyroidism and ophthalmopathy. Germline values: CDR1 KGHDR, CDR2 SFDVKD. V dropped 4 bases and J dropped 0 bases, with 9 bases sitting between them. The CDR3 covers 15 residues. From RNA transcripts, TCR beta CDR3 regions were amplified. A set of HTBI primers served as the primers for a first-round RT-PCR of the TCR CDR3. TCRdb fed the multiplex PCR reads into MiXCR, producing one record per CDR3 protein. The table lists some 600,000 distinct CDR3 sequences, over 11% of them singletons, with less than 6% in the top ten.

The chain couples TRBV24-1 to TRBJ2-4, with D perhaps TRBD2 (5 bases). This receptor was obtained from a woman in her 30s with Graves' hyperthyroidism that later progressed to Graves' ophthalmopathy. The source material was blood. The CDR3 nucleotides are TGTGCCACCAGTGAGGGGAGTCTAGCCAAAAACATTCAGTACTTC. It is translated as CATSEGSLAKNIQYF.